One and the same sample provided the 6 T cell receptor beta chains below, sequenced in a study of cytomegalovirus exposure and HLA in healthy donors. Primers included in the PCR were 60 Vbeta and 13 Jbeta primers. Clones were read by immunoSEQ multiplex PCR, and TCRdb kept only the in-frame ones, dropping some. The table records around 180,000 clones, approximately 85% of them present only once. The specimen sequenced was PBMCs. The receptors were gathered from a girl aged 10-17 years in good health and CMV-seropositive.

The chain recombines TRBV7-5 with TRBJ1-2; the table's TRBD1 call for D was not verified on the DNA. TRBV7-5 is classified as a pseudogene. There are 13 residues in the CDR3. The CDR3, as DNA: TGTGCCAGAAGCTTCTGGACAGGGAATGGCTACACCTTC. Residues: CARSFWTGNGYTF.

The chain links TRBV4-1 to TRBJ2-3; D gene unclear. The ends were cut back, 6 bases at V and 0 bases at J, with 7 bases in the middle. Per the germline V gene, CDR1 is MGHRA and CDR2 is YSYEKL. CDR3 length: 13 amino acids. This chain's CDR3 is CASSLTSTDTQYF. The CDR3 nucleotides read TGCGCCAGCAGTCTCACTAGCACAGATACGCAGTATTTT.

The chain couples TRBV30 to TRBJ2-3; D remains ambiguous. The ends were cut back, 4 bases at V and 4 bases at J, with 15 bases in the middle. CDR1 and CDR2 (germline): GTSNPN, SVGIG (reference sequence). CDR3 size: 14 residues. CDR3 amino acids: CAWKQPTRADTQYF. The CDR3, as DNA: TGTGCCTGGAAACAGCCGACCCGCGCAGATACGCAGTATTTT.

The V gene is TRBV27, the J gene TRBJ1-2; tentatively, D is TRBD1 (5 bases). CDR3 length: 15 residues. The V end was cut by 7 bases, the J end by 4 bases, with 19 bases between. The germline CDR1 and CDR2 sequences are MNHEY and SMNVEV (reference sequence). The CDR3 spells CASIGARDRSYGYTF. The CDR3 DNA follows: TGTGCCAGCATTGGTGCCAGGGATCGGAGCTATGGCTACACCTTC.

The CDR3 DNA reads TGTGCCAGCAGTGAGTTCGGGACAGGGGGCCCCCAGCATTTT. It yields the protein CASSEFGTGGPQHF. The chain couples TRBV2 to TRBJ1-5; 12 nucleotides agree with TRBD1. This CDR3 is 14 amino acids long. Losses at the gene ends were 3 bases for V and 10 bases for J; bases not matched to a gene: 4. Germline V gene sequence: CDR1 SNHLY, CDR2 FYNNEI.

By proportion, this clone is medium-sized (0.01 to 0.1%). The chain combines TRBV25-1 with TRBJ1-1; tentative D call: TRBD1 (5 bases). Germline V gene data show CDR1 as MGHDK and CDR2 as SYGVNS. Trimming left V 1 base short and J 3 bases short, with 6 bases between. The CDR3 contains 13 residues. DNA for the CDR3: TGTGCCAGCAGTGAATGGACATACACTGAAGCTTTCTTT. Protein: CASSEWTYTEAFF.